The TCR beta chain described here comes from a study of shared clonotypes between healthy human individuals. Naivety among CD8 cells was defined by CD45RO negativity and positive CCR7 selection, thereby excluding terminally differentiated effector memory CD45RA+ cells. Template for every sorted-subset replicate PCR totaled approximately 200 ng DNA, 25,000 to 30,000 T cell genomes. The table came from immunoSEQ multiplex PCR; TCRdb's copy has only in-frame clones and leaves some out. Of around 1.9 million clones in the sample, around 95% were seen once. V lost 1 base and J lost 4, with 10 bases in between. The germline V gene encodes CDR1 SGHAT and CDR2 FQNNGV. This CDR3 spans 15 amino acids.

The specimen was naive CD8+ T cells from PBMCs. This clonotype was obtained from a man younger than 35 in good health. Some clones in this sample may be carry-over from other donors' samples. The chain carries TRBV11-2 and TRBJ2-2; a possible D gene is TRBD1 (5 bases). Here the CDR3 reads CASSLVPGSTGELFF. CDR3 DNA sequence: TGTGCCAGCAGCTTAGTGCCAGGGTCCACCGGGGAGCTGTTTTTT.